This T cell receptor (beta chain) was sequenced in a study of glioma-infiltrating T cells. Overall study results and limits: Only very few CDR3 sequences appeared in both tissue and blood. Non-neoplastic patients had below-expected tissue-blood divergence, while all gliomas exceeded expectation.

Using RNA template, CDR3s of TCR alpha and beta were amplified with iRepertoire arm-PCR. Tissue mRNA or PBMC total RNA, about 90-400 ng, went into one-step reverse transcription and amplification. TCRdb recomputed calls from the multiplex PCR reads with MiXCR, one row per CDR3 protein. The sample has more than 9,000 distinct CDR3 sequences; around 27% are singletons. The CDR3 totals 15 residues. Per the germline V gene, CDR1 is SGHTA and CDR2 is FQGNSA. The V gene lost 1 base and the J gene lost 4 bases, with 11 bases spanning the gap. To note about this clonotype: The antigen remains unidentified.

The sequence was collected from a human donor with low-grade glioma or glioblastoma, undergoing nonglioma brain surgery, or in good health (not recorded which). Sequencing used glioma tissue, nonneoplastic brain tissue, or PBMCs (not recorded which). The chain uses TRBV7-2 and TRBJ2-1, with D possibly being TRBD2 (6 bases). CDR3 coding DNA: TGTGCCAGCAGCTTAGATTTCGCGGGATACAATGAGCAGTTCTTC. It encodes CASSLDFAGYNEQFF.